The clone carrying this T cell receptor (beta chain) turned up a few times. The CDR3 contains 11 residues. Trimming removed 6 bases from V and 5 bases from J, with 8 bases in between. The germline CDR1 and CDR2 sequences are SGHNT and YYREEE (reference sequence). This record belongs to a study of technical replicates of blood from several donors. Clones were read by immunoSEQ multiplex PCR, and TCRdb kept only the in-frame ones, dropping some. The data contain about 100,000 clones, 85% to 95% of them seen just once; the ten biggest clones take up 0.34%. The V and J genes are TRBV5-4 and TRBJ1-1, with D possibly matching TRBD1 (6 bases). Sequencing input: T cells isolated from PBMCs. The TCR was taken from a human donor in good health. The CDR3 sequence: CASKGDTEAFF. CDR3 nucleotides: TGTGCCAGCAAGGGGGATACTGAAGCTTTCTTT.